The 26 T cell receptor beta chains reported below all come from one sample, sequenced in a study of B cell selection in AIRE deficiency. Profiled with immunoSEQ multiplex PCR; TCRdb holds only in-frame clones, not every one. This table holds some 24,000 clones, roughly 95% found once. CD4+CD127+ cells were sorted as the conventional CD4 T cells. The sample consisted of CD4+CD127+ conventional T cells sorted from PBMCs. These receptors were obtained from a human donor in good health.

This clone occurred a few times. The rearrangement joins TRBV28 to TRBJ1-2; D is unclear. Per the germline V gene, CDR1 is MDHEN and CDR2 is SYDVKM. V was trimmed by 6 bases and J by 3 bases, leaving 8 bases between them. The CDR3 covers 12 residues. The CDR3 DNA reads TGTGCCAGCAGGGTAGGTTACTATGGCTACACCTTC. Its translation is CASRVGYYGYTF.

V and J are TRBV11-2 and TRBJ2-7; D is undetermined. V lost 0 bases, J lost 2 bases, and 8 bases lay in between. CDR3 length: 14 residues. Germline loops: CDR1 SGHAT, CDR2 FQNNGV. The CDR3 loop is CASSLEPATYEQYF. CDR3 DNA sequence: TGTGCCAGCAGCTTAGAACCGGCAACCTACGAGCAGTACTTC.

V usage is TRBV6-5 and J usage is TRBJ1-2, with a weak D call TRBD1 (5 bases). The CDR3 consists of 13 residues. V was cut by 7 bases and J by 7 bases, with 16 bases left in between. From germline, CDR1 is MNHEY and CDR2 SVGAGI. The chain's CDR3 is CASTRGEGTGYTF. The CDR3 DNA reads as TGTGCCAGCACCCGGGGGGAGGGGACTGGCTACACCTTC.

DNA for the CDR3: TGTGCCAGCAGCGCCCCCCGTAGAGACGAGCAGTACTTC. Its protein is CASSAPRRDEQYF. The chain employs TRBV7-8 and TRBJ2-7; D is ambiguous. Germline lookup yields CDR1 SGHVS and CDR2 FQNEAQ. V gave up 5 bases and J gave up 5 bases, with 13 bases separating them. CDR3 length: 13 amino acids.

This clone was observed once. This chain links TRBV19 with TRBJ1-2; no definite D call. Germline V CDR1 and CDR2: LNHDA, SQIVND (reference sequence). There are 14 residues in the CDR3. Trimming removed 2 bases from V and 5 bases from J, with 12 bases in between. CDR3 coding DNA: TGTGCCAGTAGTATAAGGAGCGGGCCGTATGGCTACACCTTC. This codes for CASSIRSGPYGYTF.

V is TRBV9 and J is TRBJ2-1, with 8 bases matching TRBD2. V shed 0 bases and J 4 bases; nucleotides not matched to a gene: 3. This CDR3 has 15 residues. The germline gives CDR1 SGDLS, CDR2 YYNGEE. The CDR3 nucleotides read TGTGCCAGCAGCGTAGGCGGGGGGCCGTACAATGAGCAGTTCTTC. Protein product: CASSVGGGPYNEQFF.

This sequence joins TRBV7-8 and TRBJ2-3; D remains ambiguous. V was pared by 3 bases and J by 5 bases, with 12 bases between. Germline V gives CDR1 SGHVS, CDR2 FQNEAQ. The CDR3 has 14 amino acids. In DNA form, the CDR3 reads TGTGCCAGCAGCTTGGCTCGTGGGTTAGATACGCAGTATTTT. Protein: CASSLARGLDTQYF.

The rearrangement uses TRBV11-2 and TRBJ2-7; TRBD1 agrees at 7 bases. Losses at the gene ends were 6 bases for V and 3 bases for J; bases not matched to a gene: 8. The CDR3 is 14 residues long. The germline gives CDR1 SGHAT, CDR2 FQNNGV. This CDR3 is CASRAPGQLYEQYF. CDR3 DNA: TGTGCCAGCAGGGCCCCGGGACAGCTCTACGAGCAGTACTTC.

The chain has TRBV19 and TRBJ2-6; 7 bases agree with TRBD2. The CDR3 spans 15 residues. V dropped 3 bases and J dropped 2; count of bases not matched to a gene: 1. CDR1 and CDR2 (germline): LNHDA, SQIVND (reference sequence). CDR3 protein: CASSMGGAGANVLTF. The CDR3 nucleotides read TGTGCCAGTAGTATGGGGGGGGCTGGGGCCAACGTCCTGACTTTC.

V and J are TRBV6-5 and TRBJ1-2, with 7 bases lining up with TRBD1. CDR3 length: 13 residues. V dropped 7 bases and J dropped 5; count of bases not matched to a gene: 7. The V gene's germline CDR1 is MNHEY and CDR2 SVGAGI. The CDR3 DNA follows: TGTGCCAGCACTAGACAGGGAGGTTATGGCTACACCTTC. Amino acids: CASTRQGGYGYTF.

This clone has just one count. The chain recombines TRBV5-6 with TRBJ2-7; 9 bases agree with TRBD2. V gave up 3 bases and J gave up 6 bases; unmatched junction bases: 10. The germline V gene encodes CDR1 SGHDT and CDR2 YYEEEE. CDR3 size: 15 residues. CDR3 loop: CASSSLAGESGEQYF. DNA of the CDR3: TGTGCCAGCAGCTCTTTAGCGGGAGAATCTGGCGAGCAGTACTTC.

The gene calls are TRBV11-3 and TRBJ2-2; no clear D gene. The V end was cut by 3 bases, the J end by 5 bases, with 7 bases between. This CDR3 is 13 amino acids long. Germline V gene sequence: CDR1 SGHNT, CDR2 YENEEA. This chain's CDR3 is CASSFIDTGELFF. The CDR3 nucleotides read TGTGCCAGCAGCTTCATTGATACCGGGGAGCTGTTTTTT.

The gene calls are TRBV7-9 and TRBJ1-1; D is unclear. The CDR3 loop spans 13 amino acids. Deletions cut 3 bases from V and 1 base from J, with 6 bases between. Germline V gene lookup returns CDR1 SEHNR and CDR2 FQNEAQ (reference sequence). The CDR3 region has the DNA TGTGCCAGCAGCTTCTTATCGAACACTGAAGCTTTCTTT. This translates into CASSFLSNTEAFF.

This clone was detected once. The chain employs TRBV6-6 and TRBJ1-2, with no clear D. The CDR3 spans 13 residues. The germline CDR1 and CDR2 sequences are MNHNY and SVGAGI (reference sequence). Trimming took off 5 bases at V and 4 bases at J, with 11 bases between the two ends. The CDR3 is CASSQSTPYGYTF. The DNA for the CDR3 is TGTGCCAGCAGTCAATCGACCCCCTATGGCTACACCTTC.

V usage is TRBV28 and J usage is TRBJ1-3; D unclear. Germline assignment: CDR1 MDHEN and CDR2 SYDVKM. V was shortened by 2 bases and J by 4 bases, with 12 bases between the two germline ends. The CDR3 totals 15 residues. CDR3 region: CASSLPAGNGNTIYF. As DNA, the CDR3 is TGTGCCAGCAGTTTACCCGCGGGGAACGGAAACACCATATATTTT.

The genes are TRBV5-6 and TRBJ2-1; D not resolved. The CDR3 covers 15 residues. Trimming shortened V by 0 bases and J by 0 bases, and 7 bases separated the two germline ends. Germline V gives CDR1 SGHDT, CDR2 YYEEEE. The CDR3 DNA reads TGTGCCAGCAGCTTGGTCCCTACCTCCTACAATGAGCAGTTCTTC. Protein sequence: CASSLVPTSYNEQFF.

V gene TRBV19 combines with J gene TRBJ2-6; TRBD1 aligns across 10 bases. The J segment lost 4 bases and the V segment lost 6 bases, leaving 9 bases of the junction unmatched. The CDR3 extends over 17 amino acids. Germline CDR1 reads LNHDA; CDR2 reads SQIVND (reference sequence). CDR3 sequence reads: CASRRDRGGTGANVLTF. The CDR3 coding sequence is TGTGCCAGTAGACGGGACAGGGGTGGGACGGGGGCCAACGTCCTGACTTTC.

V gene TRBV4-3 combines with J gene TRBJ1-6; the D is unclear. CDR3 size: 14 residues. With 4 bases removed from V and 7 bases from J, the gap between germline ends came to 11 bases. Germline loops: CDR1 LGHNA, CDR2 YSLEER. In DNA form, the CDR3 reads TGCGCCAGCAGCCCTAACCCCTCAAATTCACCCCTCCACTTT. As protein: CASSPNPSNSPLHF.

This chain joins TRBV11-3 and TRBJ1-2; D may be TRBD1 (6 bases). The CDR3 spans 16 residues. Germline assignment: CDR1 SGHNT and CDR2 YENEEA. V gave up 6 bases and J gave up 2 bases, with 19 bases separating them. The CDR3 coding sequence is TGTGCCAGCAGTCTATCAGGGGTGGGATGGAACTATGGCTACACCTTC. Translated: CASSLSGVGWNYGYTF.

The chain carries TRBV7-9 and TRBJ1-2; 12 bases map to TRBD1. V shed 3 bases and J 4 bases; nucleotides not matched to a gene: 3. The CDR3 loop spans 15 amino acids. Germline loops: CDR1 SEHNR, CDR2 FQNEAQ (reference sequence). The CDR3 loop reads CASSLPGQGAYGYTF. CDR3 DNA: TGTGCCAGCAGCTTGCCGGGACAGGGGGCCTATGGCTACACCTTC.

This clone has a handful of counts. The chain carries TRBV25-1 and TRBJ2-7, with D perhaps TRBD2 (6 bases). V lost 10 bases and J 7 bases, leaving 20 bases between the germline ends. The CDR3 runs 13 residues. CDR1 MGHDK and CDR2 SYGVNS come from the germline V gene. CDR3 residues: CATVGWGLDEQYF. The CDR3 nucleotides are TGTGCCACCGTAGGTTGGGGACTCGATGAGCAGTACTTC.

The chain has TRBV6-5 and TRBJ2-7; D is unresolved. Per the germline V gene, CDR1 is MNHEY and CDR2 is SVGAGI. Trimming shortened V by 5 bases and J by 3 bases, and 11 bases separated the two germline ends. This CDR3 is 13 amino acids long. The CDR3 DNA follows: TGTGCCAGCAGTCGAAATAGGGACTACGAGCAGTACTTC. The encoded protein is CASSRNRDYEQYF.

The chain uses TRBV5-6 and TRBJ2-7, with D perhaps TRBD1 (5 bases). V lost 4 bases and J lost 3, with 17 bases in between. This CDR3 spans 15 amino acids. The germline CDR1 and CDR2 sequences are SGHDT and YYEEEE. The CDR3 here is CASSLGPQQRYEQYF. As DNA, the CDR3 is TGTGCCAGCAGCCTGGGGCCCCAACAACGCTACGAGCAGTACTTC.

This chain joins TRBV29-1 and TRBJ1-3; a weak D match, TRBD1 (5 bases). The length of the CDR3 is 14 residues. Germline V gene data show CDR1 as SQVTM and CDR2 as ANQGSEA. V lost 6 bases, J lost 2 bases, and 14 bases lay in between. The CDR3 DNA sequence: TGCAGCGTCTCCCCGTGGGGGGCTGGAAACACCATATATTTT. Amino acids: CSVSPWGAGNTIYF.

The CDR3 region is CASSAGLAGELFF. The CDR3 coding sequence is TGCGCCAGCAGTGCAGGGTTAGCCGGGGAGCTGTTTTTT. The V call is TRBV10-1, the J call TRBJ2-2; tentative D call: TRBD1 (5 bases). This CDR3 region has 13 residues. The V end was cut by 4 bases, the J end by 6 bases, with 9 bases between. CDR1 is WNHNN and CDR2 is SYGVQD in the germline V gene (reference sequence).

This chain connects TRBV11-1 to TRBJ1-1; TRBD1 matches at 7 bases. Germline trimming cut 6 bases from V and 3 bases from J; bases unmatched to any gene: 7. The CDR3 length is 14 residues. Germline V gene data show CDR1 as SGHAT and CDR2 as FQDESV (reference sequence). The CDR3 nucleotides are TGTGCCAGCAGTCCCGACAGGGCGGACACTGAAGCTTTCTTT. Translation gives CASSPDRADTEAFF.